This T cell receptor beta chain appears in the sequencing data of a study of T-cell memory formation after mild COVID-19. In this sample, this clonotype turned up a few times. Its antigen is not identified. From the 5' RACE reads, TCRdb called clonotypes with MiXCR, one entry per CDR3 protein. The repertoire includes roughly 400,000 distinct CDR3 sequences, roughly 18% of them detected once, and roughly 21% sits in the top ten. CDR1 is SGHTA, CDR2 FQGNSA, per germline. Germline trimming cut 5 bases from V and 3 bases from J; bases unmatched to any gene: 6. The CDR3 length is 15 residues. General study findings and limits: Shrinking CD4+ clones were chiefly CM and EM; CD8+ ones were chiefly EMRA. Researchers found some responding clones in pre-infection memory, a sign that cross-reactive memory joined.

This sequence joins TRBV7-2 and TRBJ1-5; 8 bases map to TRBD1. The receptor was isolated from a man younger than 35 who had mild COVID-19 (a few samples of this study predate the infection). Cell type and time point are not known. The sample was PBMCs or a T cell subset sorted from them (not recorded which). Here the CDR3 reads CASSQTGVTNQPQHF. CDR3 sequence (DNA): TGTGCCAGCAGCCAGACAGGGGTGACCAATCAGCCCCAGCATTTT.